This entry lists 30 T cell receptor beta chains sequenced from one sample in a study of PD-1 blockade in classical Hodgkin lymphoma. TCRdb's copy holds only in-frame clones and misses some; the assay was immunoSEQ multiplex PCR. The repertoire holds some 41,000 clones, with around nine tenths as singletons. Autologous stem cell transplantation was followed by relapse in every patient, and brentuximab vedotin exposure varied. The source was peripheral blood mononuclear cells (PBMCs), collected before the second cycle of nivolumab. The source is a human donor with classical Hodgkin lymphoma.

The chain links TRBV5-6 to TRBJ2-4; D gene unclear. Per the germline V gene, CDR1 is SGHDT and CDR2 is YYEEEE. The CDR3 covers 11 residues. Trimming cost V 2 bases and J 8 bases, with 5 bases left between them. The CDR3 nucleotides read TGTGCCAGCAGCTTTGGTGACATTCAGTACTTC. Its translation is CASSFGDIQYF.

The chain carries TRBV13 and TRBJ2-7; TRBD1 matches 8 bases. With V trimmed by 3 bases and J by 2 bases, 3 bases remained unmatched. Germline assignment: CDR1 PRHDT and CDR2 FYEKMQ (reference sequence). The CDR3 runs 14 residues. The CDR3 coding sequence is TGTGCCAGCAGCTTCGGGACAGGTCCCTACGAGCAGTACTTC. It codes for CASSFGTGPYEQYF.

The chain has TRBV29-1 and TRBJ2-5; D is unclear. CDR3 size: 10 residues. Trimming left V 3 bases short and J 4 bases short, with 3 bases between. From germline, CDR1 is SQVTM and CDR2 ANQGSEA. Written as DNA, the CDR3 is TGCAGCGTTGACAGAGAGACCCAGTACTTC. Translated, it gives CSVDRETQYF.

The rearrangement links TRBV9 to TRBJ2-6; 8 nucleotides align to TRBD1. Germline CDR1 reads SGDLS; CDR2 reads YYNGEE. J was trimmed by 2 bases and V by 1 base; bases with no gene match: 11. This CDR3 is 19 amino acids long. The CDR3 bases are TGTGCCAGCAGCGTAACCGGACAGGGAGTTAGCGCTGGGGCCAACGTCCTGACTTTC. As protein: CASSVTGQGVSAGANVLTF.

The chain employs TRBV10-2 and TRBJ2-5; TRBD2 is a possible D gene (6 bases). Germline CDR1 WSHSY, CDR2 SAAADI. The CDR3 runs to 18 residues. Deletions cut 2 bases from V and 5 bases from J, with 24 bases between. The CDR3 region has the DNA TGCGCCAGCAGTGAGACGGGGCCCACCACAGGAGGAGGGGAGACCCAGTACTTC. This gives the protein CASSETGPTTGGGETQYF.

The rearrangement joins TRBV9 to TRBJ1-1; D gene ambiguous. This CDR3 has 14 amino acids. Looked up from germline, CDR1 is SGDLS and CDR2 is YYNGEE. Trimming took off 0 bases at V and 0 bases at J, with 6 bases between the two ends. The CDR3 nucleotides are TGTGCCAGCAGCGTAGGGCAGATGAACACTGAAGCTTTCTTT. This translates into CASSVGQMNTEAFF.

The chain is built from TRBV27 and TRBJ2-7; D is ambiguous. Per germline, CDR1 MNHEY and CDR2 SMNVEV (reference sequence). This CDR3 comprises 13 residues. V was cut by 4 bases and J by 7 bases, with 14 bases left in between. The DNA of the CDR3 is TGTGCCAGCAGTTCCCGGACCCCGTGGGAGCAGTACTTC. Translation gives CASSSRTPWEQYF.

The rearrangement joins TRBV6-4 to TRBJ2-2, with D uncertain. This CDR3 contains 14 residues. V lost 3 bases, J lost 6 bases, and 11 bases lay in between. The germline V gene has CDR1 MRHNA and CDR2 SNTAGT. The CDR3 region is CASSDGNEAGELFF. The CDR3, as DNA: TGTGCCAGCAGTGATGGCAACGAAGCCGGGGAGCTGTTTTTT.

The chain combines TRBV21-1 with TRBJ2-1; whether TRBD2, the table's D call, matches the DNA was not checked. TRBV21-1 is tagged as a pseudogene. This CDR3 has 16 residues. CDR3: CASSKFKSGANNEQFF. The CDR3 nucleotides are TGTGCCAGCAGCAAATTTAAAAGCGGAGCCAACAATGAGCAGTTCTTC.

The genes are TRBV10-1 and TRBJ2-5; D may be TRBD1 (6 bases). The germline CDR1 and CDR2 sequences are WNHNN and SYGVQD (reference sequence). V was shortened by 6 bases and J by 4 bases, with 15 bases between the two germline ends. The CDR3 loop spans 14 amino acids. CDR3 bases: TGCGCCAGCAGCTCTACAGGGATAGGAGAGACCCAGTACTTC. It yields the protein CASSSTGIGETQYF.

V gene TRBV2 combines with J gene TRBJ2-7; TRBD2 matches at 7 bases. Germline V gives CDR1 SNHLY, CDR2 FYNNEI. This CDR3 is built from 13 residues. Losses at the gene ends were 7 bases for V and 5 bases for J; bases not matched to a gene: 8. The CDR3 DNA reads TGTGCCAGCACGGGACGGGGGGTTCACGAGCAGTACTTC. Protein product: CASTGRGVHEQYF.

In regard to this clone: The junction departs from the called germline gene at one end, perhaps through a read error. V usage is TRBV4-2 and J usage is TRBJ1-2; TRBD1 matches at 7 bases. The CDR3 totals 12 residues. Per the germline V gene, CDR1 is LGHNA and CDR2 is YNFKEQ. The CDR3 is CASSQGDRAISF. The CDR3 nucleotides read TGTGCCAGCAGCCAAGGAGACAGGGCTATTTCCTTC.

This clone was recorded once. J is TRBJ1-4 and V is TRBV27, with 11 nucleotides matching TRBD1. J gave up 12 bases and V 0 bases, and 3 bases lay outside the gene matches. The CDR3 runs 14 residues. Looked up from germline, CDR1 is MNHEY and CDR2 is SMNVEV (reference sequence). CDR3 sequence: CASSLSGTGGQLFF. In DNA, the CDR3 is TGTGCCAGCAGTTTATCCGGGACAGGGGGACAACTGTTTTTT.

The gene calls are TRBV9 and TRBJ2-1; D call uncertain. CDR1 and CDR2 from the germline V gene are SGDLS and YYNGEE. The V gene lost 5 bases and the J gene lost 4 bases, with 7 bases spanning the gap. The length of the CDR3 is 12 residues. The CDR3 coding sequence is TGTGCCAGCAGTGCCACTTACAATGAGCAGTTCTTC. This codes for CASSATYNEQFF.

V gene TRBV18 combines with J gene TRBJ2-5; D may match TRBD1 or TRBD2 (5 bases each). The CDR3 extends over 13 amino acids. V was cut by 5 bases and J by 1 base, with 8 bases left in between. Germline V gives CDR1 KGHSH, CDR2 LQKENI. The CDR3 spells CASSGTAQETQYF. CDR3 in DNA: TGTGCCAGCTCAGGGACCGCCCAAGAGACCCAGTACTTC. The variable domain in full, with the rest retrieved from reference TRBV18 and TRBJ2-5, is NAGVMQNPRHLVRRRGQEARLRCSPMKGHSHVYWYRQLPEEGLKFMVYLQKENIIDESGMPKERFSAEFPKEGPSILRIQQVVRGDSAAYFCASSGTAQETQYFGPGTRLLVL.

This clone has more than one count but fewer than ten. The V call is TRBV11-3, the J call TRBJ2-7; 8 bases agree with TRBD2. This CDR3 region has 16 residues. Germline V gene sequence: CDR1 SGHNT, CDR2 YENEEA. Germline trimming cut 1 base from V and 5 bases from J; bases unmatched to any gene: 10. CDR3 residues: CASSLGLSGSMHEQYF. CDR3 DNA: TGTGCCAGCAGCTTAGGTCTAAGCGGGAGCATGCACGAGCAGTACTTC.

This clone came up once. The chain combines TRBV5-4 with TRBJ2-7, with D perhaps TRBD1 (6 bases). The length of the CDR3 is 17 residues. Trimming shortened V by 2 bases and J by 3 bases, and 21 bases separated the two germline ends. The germline gives CDR1 SGHNT, CDR2 YYREEE (reference sequence). CDR3 region: CASSFHLTQGSLYEQYF. The CDR3 nucleotides read TGTGCCAGCAGCTTCCATCTAACACAGGGATCCCTCTACGAGCAGTACTTC.

The rearrangement joins TRBV19 to TRBJ1-5; TRBD1 matches at 7 bases. There are 14 residues in the CDR3. In germline, CDR1 is LNHDA, CDR2 SQIVND (reference sequence). The V and J ends lost 4 bases and 7 bases, in that order; junction bases with no gene match: 7. This CDR3 is CASSNRGVHQPQHF. In DNA, the CDR3 is TGTGCCAGTAGTAACAGGGGAGTTCACCAGCCCCAGCATTTT.

This chain uses TRBV7-9 with TRBJ2-7; D tentatively fits TRBD1 or TRBD2 (5 bases each). With 1 base removed from V and 2 bases from J, the gap between germline ends came to 12 bases. CDR1 is SEHNR, CDR2 FQNEAQ, per germline (reference sequence). The CDR3 runs to 15 residues. The CDR3, as DNA: TGTGCCAGCAGCTTAGGAGGGGCAAACCCCTACGAGCAGTACTTC. This gives the protein CASSLGGANPYEQYF. Complete variable domain (other parts from reference TRBV7-9 and TRBJ2-7): DTGVSQNPRHKITKRGQNVTFRCDPISEHNRLYWYRQTLGQGPEFLTYFQNEAQLEKSRLLSDRFSAERPKGSFSTLEIQRTEQGDSAMYLCASSLGGANPYEQYFGPGTRLTVT.

V usage is TRBV6-1 and J usage is TRBJ1-6; possibly TRBD1 for D (5 bases). The CDR3 has 14 amino acids. V gave up 10 bases and J gave up 5 bases, with 15 bases separating them. The germline CDR1 and CDR2 sequences are MNHNS and SASEGT. This CDR3 is CAIQPETDNSPLHF. The CDR3 DNA is TGTGCCATTCAACCGGAGACAGATAATTCACCCCTCCACTTT.

The chain couples TRBV19 to TRBJ2-7; D assignment may be TRBD1 or TRBD2 (5 bases each). The germline V gene encodes CDR1 LNHDA and CDR2 SQIVND (reference sequence). The CDR3 is 17 amino acids. The V gene lost 3 bases and the J gene lost 0 bases, with 18 bases spanning the gap. The DNA for the CDR3 is TGTGCCAGTAGTATTTATTGGGGGTTTGAGGGCTCCTACGAGCAGTACTTC. It is translated as CASSIYWGFEGSYEQYF.

The rearrangement uses TRBV25-1 and TRBJ1-2, with a tentative D call TRBD1 (6 bases). This CDR3 is built from 17 residues. Trimming cost V 4 bases and J 0 bases, with 18 bases left between them. Germline values: CDR1 MGHDK, CDR2 SYGVNS. The CDR3 protein is CASSGLRTVTANYGYTF. In DNA, the CDR3 is TGTGCCAGCAGTGGTCTACGGACAGTGACAGCTAACTATGGCTACACCTTC.

The rearrangement uses TRBV7-9 and TRBJ2-7; D remains ambiguous. CDR1 is SEHNR and CDR2 is FQNEAQ in the germline V gene (reference sequence). This CDR3 contains 15 residues. V lost 2 bases and J lost 0, with 11 bases in between. CDR3 bases: TGTGCCAGCAGCTTACGAGGAACGATCTCCTACGAGCAGTACTTC. Translating it yields CASSLRGTISYEQYF. The full variable domain, rest sourced from reference TRBV7-9 and TRBJ2-7, is DTGVSQNPRHKITKRGQNVTFRCDPISEHNRLYWYRQTLGQGPEFLTYFQNEAQLEKSRLLSDRFSAERPKGSFSTLEIQRTEQGDSAMYLCASSLRGTISYEQYFGPGTRLTVT.

The genes are TRBV9 and TRBJ1-1; 8 bases fit TRBD1. The CDR3 sequence is 17 residues long. Germline V gene data show CDR1 as SGDLS and CDR2 as YYNGEE. V dropped 5 bases and J dropped 2; count of bases not matched to a gene: 14. The CDR3 spells CASRPQGARGFNTEAFF. The CDR3 DNA sequence: TGTGCCAGCAGACCTCAGGGGGCGAGAGGCTTTAACACTGAAGCTTTCTTT. Drawing the rest from reference TRBV9 and TRBJ1-1, the complete variable domain is DSGVTQTPKHLITATGQRVTLRCSPRSGDLSVYWYQQSLDQGLQFLIQYYNGEERAKGNILERFSAQQFPDLHSELNLSSLELGDSALYFCASRPQGARGFNTEAFFGQGTRLTVV.

This clone was found a few times. The chain joins TRBV6-5 to TRBJ1-2, with a weak D call TRBD1 (6 bases). CDR3 length: 16 amino acids. Trimming removed 0 bases from V and 3 bases from J, with 14 bases in between. Germline loops: CDR1 MNHEY, CDR2 SVGAGI. CDR3 coding DNA: TGTGCCAGCAGTTACTCGAGGGGGTGGGGATACTATGGCTACACCTTC. Amino acid sequence: CASSYSRGWGYYGYTF.

V gene TRBV30 combines with J gene TRBJ1-1; unclear D gene. The CDR3 has 8 amino acids. CDR1 and CDR2 from the germline V gene are GTSNPN and SVGIG (reference sequence). V lost 4 bases, J lost 7 bases, and 1 base lay in between. In DNA, the CDR3 is TGTGCCTGGAATGAAGCTTTCTTT. Residues: CAWNEAFF.

The chain uses TRBV6-4 and TRBJ1-1, with unresolved D. CDR1 MRHNA and CDR2 SNTAGT come from the germline V gene. V dropped 0 bases and J dropped 4 bases, with 9 bases sitting between them. The CDR3 totals 14 residues. CDR3 nucleotides: TGTGCCAGCAGTGACTCCTCCCGGGGCACTGAAGCTTTCTTT. Protein: CASSDSSRGTEAFF.

The V call is TRBV10-2, the J call TRBJ1-1; no reliable D call. Germline V CDR1 and CDR2: WSHSY, SAAADI. V lost 4 bases, J lost 1 base, and 7 bases lay in between. The CDR3 contains 13 residues. This chain's CDR3 is CASSGRGNTEAFF. CDR3 coding DNA: TGCGCCAGCAGTGGACGGGGGAACACTGAAGCTTTCTTT.

The V gene is TRBV29-1, the J gene TRBJ1-5; the D is unclear. Germline CDR1 SQVTM, CDR2 ANQGSEA. The germline V and J ends were trimmed by 4 bases and 5 bases, with 15 bases remaining between them. CDR3 length: 14 residues. CDR3 bases: TGCAGCGTTGTGGGTCTCGGTTTCGATCAGCCCCAGCATTTT. It codes for CSVVGLGFDQPQHF.

The chain recombines TRBV28 with TRBJ2-7; no clear D. Germline V gene sequence: CDR1 MDHEN, CDR2 SYDVKM. This CDR3 is 15 amino acids long. Trimming left V 2 bases short and J 0 bases short, with 11 bases between. DNA for the CDR3: TGTGCCAGCAGTTTAGGCGCTCGCGGCTCCTACGAGCAGTACTTC. It encodes CASSLGARGSYEQYF.